This T cell receptor beta chain derives from a study of blood T cell repertoires in COVID-19. Turning to the study itself: There were acute and convalescent COVID-19 samples, and they came from the United States, Italy and Spain. In each case, the material was cDNA or gDNA derived from T cells, B-cell-depleted T cells, or PBMCs.

This CDR3 has 14 residues. The V and J ends lost 5 bases and 1 base respectively, with 12 bases between them. Germline assignment: CDR1 SQVTM and CDR2 ANQGSEA. Per the authors' pipeline: Amplified reference gene primers provided the basis for estimating nucleated cell counts. Sequencing used immunoSEQ multiplex PCR; TCRdb keeps in-frame clones, though not all of them. For V, J and clone size, that table is used; D and trimming come from the DNA. The sample has fewer than 70,000 clones; 82% are singletons. This chain connects TRBV29-1 to TRBJ1-3; D not resolved. The receptor was derived from an elderly woman with acute or convalescent COVID-19. Sequencing used peripheral blood. The CDR3 spells CSVSRTVSGNTIYF. The CDR3 DNA is TGCAGCGTTTCCCGAACAGTTTCTGGAAACACCATATATTTT.